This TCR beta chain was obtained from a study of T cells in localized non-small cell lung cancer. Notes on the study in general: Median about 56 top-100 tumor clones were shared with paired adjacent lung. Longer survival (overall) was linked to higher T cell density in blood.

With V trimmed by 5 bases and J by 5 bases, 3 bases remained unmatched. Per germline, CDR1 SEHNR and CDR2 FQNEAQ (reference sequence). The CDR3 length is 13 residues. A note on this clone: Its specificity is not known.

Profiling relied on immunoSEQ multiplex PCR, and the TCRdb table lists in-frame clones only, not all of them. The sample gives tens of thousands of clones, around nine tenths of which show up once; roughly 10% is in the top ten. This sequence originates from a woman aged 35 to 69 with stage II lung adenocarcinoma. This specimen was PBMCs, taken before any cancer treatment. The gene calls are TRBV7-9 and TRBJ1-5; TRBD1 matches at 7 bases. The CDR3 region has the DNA TGTGCCAGCAGCCGACAGGGAGATCAGCCCCAGCATTTT. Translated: CASSRQGDQPQHF.